Listed here are 32 T cell receptor beta chains from one sample, sequenced in a study of patients and donors after allogeneic stem cell transplantation. TCRdb processed the RT-PCR reads anew with MiXCR; each CDR3 protein has one entry. The sample has approximately 430,000 distinct CDR3 sequences, roughly 16% seen once. The sample comprised blood, either unsorted or a sorted T cell fraction (not recorded which). These receptors were collected from a human donor who was either an allogeneic HSCT recipient or a stem cell or donor lymphocyte infusion donor (not recorded which). It is not recorded whose cells these are; they may come from a transplant donor.

This clonotype was counted ten times or more. The rearrangement links TRBV5-1 to TRBJ2-4; D is possibly TRBD1 (6 bases). The CDR3 extends over 13 amino acids. The V gene lost 4 bases and the J gene lost 8 bases, with 13 bases spanning the gap. CDR1 and CDR2 from the germline V gene are SGHRS and YFSETQ. Here the CDR3 reads CASSLDRSDIQYF. The CDR3 bases are TGCGCCAGCAGCCTGGACAGAAGTGACATTCAGTACTTC.

The chain has TRBV25-1 and TRBJ2-5, with D possibly TRBD1 on 5 matching bases. Trimming shortened V by 2 bases and J by 5 bases, and 12 bases separated the two germline ends. Germline CDR1 and CDR2: MGHDK and SYGVNS. This CDR3 is 14 amino acids long. In DNA form, the CDR3 reads TGTGCCAGCAGTGAACCCAGGGCAGGGGAGACCCAGTACTTC. This encodes CASSEPRAGETQYF.

The chain joins TRBV7-2 to TRBJ1-1, with TRBD1 identical over 8 bases. Germline V gene data show CDR1 as SGHTA and CDR2 as FQGNSA. The CDR3 spans 15 residues. Germline trimming cut 3 bases from V and 0 bases from J; bases unmatched to any gene: 3. CDR3 region: CASSFQTGVNTEAFF. CDR3 in DNA: TGTGCCAGCAGCTTTCAGACAGGGGTGAACACTGAAGCTTTCTTT.

This clonotype was observed a few times. The rearrangement links TRBV9 to TRBJ1-6; D remains ambiguous. V lost 3 bases and J lost 10, with 14 bases in between. The CDR3 consists of 14 residues. CDR1 SGDLS and CDR2 YYNGEE come from the germline V gene. The CDR3 sequence is CASSELSVGSPLHF. The CDR3 DNA sequence: TGTGCCAGCAGCGAGCTCTCGGTCGGGTCACCCCTCCACTTT.

This clonotype was seen at least ten times. J is TRBJ2-2 and V is TRBV12-3 or TRBV12-4; D perhaps matches TRBD2 (6 bases). V was shortened by 2 bases and J by 4 bases, with 8 bases between the two germline ends. The CDR3 sequence is 14 residues long. The CDR3 bases are TGTGCCAGCAGTTTAATCGGGGGCACCGGGGAGCTGTTTTTT. This encodes CASSLIGGTGELFF.

V gene TRBV6-1 combines with J gene TRBJ1-4; D is undetermined. Trimming removed 3 bases from V and 5 bases from J, with 10 bases in between. Germline V lookup: CDR1 MNHNS, CDR2 SASEGT. This CDR3 contains 14 residues. Written as DNA, the CDR3 is TGTGCCAGCAGTGACGGCCGGCTCAATGAAAAACTGTTTTTT. This gives the protein CASSDGRLNEKLFF.

The chain links TRBV5-1 to TRBJ2-1; D may be TRBD1 (5 bases). Trimming took off 1 base at V and 5 bases at J, with 10 bases between the two ends. The CDR3 covers 14 residues. The V gene's germline CDR1 is SGHRS and CDR2 YFSETQ. CDR3 sequence reads: CASSLLAGNNEQFF. The CDR3, as DNA: TGCGCCAGCAGCTTGCTTGCAGGGAACAATGAGCAGTTCTTC. Based on the CDR3 plus reference TRBV5-1 and TRBJ2-1, the full variable domain is KAGVTQTPRYLIKTRGQQVTLSCSPISGHRSVSWYQQTPGQGLQFLFEYFSETQRNKGNFPGRFSGRQFSNSRSEMNVSTLELGDSALYLCASSLLAGNNEQFFGPGTRLTVL.

This clonotype was detected only a few times. The V and J genes are TRBV7-9 and TRBJ2-7, with D perhaps being TRBD1 or TRBD2 (5 bases each). The V and J ends lost 5 bases and 0 bases respectively, with 17 bases between them. The CDR3 totals 16 residues. CDR1 and CDR2 from the germline V gene are SEHNR and FQNEAQ (reference sequence). The CDR3 region is CASSARDGRSSYEQYF. The CDR3 DNA is TGTGCCAGCAGCGCTCGGGACGGCCGAAGCTCCTACGAGCAGTACTTC. Based on the CDR3 plus reference TRBV7-9 and TRBJ2-7, the full variable domain is DTGVSQNPRHKITKRGQNVTFRCDPISEHNRLYWYRQTLGQGPEFLTYFQNEAQLEKSRLLSDRFSAERPKGSFSTLEIQRTEQGDSAMYLCASSARDGRSSYEQYFGPGTRLTVT.

This clonotype was detected a few times. The chain is built from TRBV11-1 and TRBJ2-1; the match to TRBD2 covers 9 bases. J gave up 1 base and V 4 bases, and 17 bases lay outside the gene matches. Looked up from germline, CDR1 is SGHAT and CDR2 is FQDESV (reference sequence). The CDR3 covers 20 residues. The CDR3 protein is CASSSRRGGRAHGSYNEQFF. The CDR3 DNA reads as TGTGCCAGCAGCTCCAGGCGGGGCGGGAGGGCCCATGGGTCCTACAATGAGCAGTTCTTC.

This rearrangement joins TRBV24-1 to TRBJ1-2, with 8 bases aligning to TRBD1. In germline, CDR1 is KGHDR, CDR2 SFDVKD. The CDR3 is 20 amino acids. The trim removed 3 bases at V and 0 bases at J, leaving 17 bases unmatched. The CDR3 region is CATSDPAPNWTGHPNYGYTF. In nucleotides, the CDR3 is TGTGCCACCAGTGATCCTGCACCCAATTGGACAGGGCATCCTAACTATGGCTACACCTTC.

The chain recombines TRBV4-1 with TRBJ2-6; 12 bases align to TRBD2. The germline gives CDR1 MGHRA, CDR2 YSYEKL. V lost 2 bases and J lost 2; bases outside the gene matches: 4. The CDR3 is made up of 18 amino acids. The CDR3 nucleotides read TGCGCCAGCAGCCAACCGACTAGCGGGAGTGCTGGGGCCAACGTCCTGACTTTC. Its translation is CASSQPTSGSAGANVLTF.

This rearrangement joins TRBV2 to TRBJ1-1, with D possibly TRBD1 on 6 matching bases. The germline V gene encodes CDR1 SNHLY and CDR2 FYNNEI. With 5 bases removed from V and 4 bases from J, the gap between germline ends came to 11 bases. This CDR3 is built from 13 residues. The CDR3 DNA reads as TGTGCCAGCAGTCGACAGGTTCTCACTGAAGCTTTCTTT. Translating it yields CASSRQVLTEAFF.

This clonotype was seen many times. The CDR3 loop is CASSSWGQGANGELFF. The CDR3 DNA sequence: TGTGCCAGCAGTTCATGGGGACAGGGGGCAAACGGGGAGCTGTTTTTT. The chain joins TRBV12-3 or TRBV12-4 to TRBJ2-2; 12 nucleotides align to TRBD1. With 4 bases clipped from V and 7 bases from J, the junction kept 7 bases outside the gene matches. The CDR3 has 16 residues.

The V gene is TRBV2, the J gene TRBJ2-7; no reliable D call. The germline gives CDR1 SNHLY, CDR2 FYNNEI. V dropped 8 bases and J dropped 2 bases, with 13 bases sitting between them. CDR3 length: 13 residues. The CDR3 sequence: CASRDDGPYEQYF. DNA of the CDR3: TGTGCCAGCCGAGATGACGGTCCCTACGAGCAGTACTTC.

The rearrangement uses TRBV18 and TRBJ1-2, with unresolved D. With 6 bases removed from V and 1 base from J, the gap between germline ends came to 9 bases. The CDR3 extends over 13 amino acids. Germline V lookup: CDR1 KGHSH, CDR2 LQKENI. Here the CDR3 DNA reads TGTGCCAGCTCTCATCAGGTTAACTATGGCTACACCTTC. Translation gives CASSHQVNYGYTF.

The rearrangement joins TRBV15 to TRBJ1-5; unclear D gene. Per germline, CDR1 LNHNV and CDR2 YYDKDF (reference sequence). The CDR3 contains 14 residues. Trimming removed 0 bases from V and 6 bases from J, with 9 bases in between. The CDR3 sequence is CATSRDPGGQPQHF. The CDR3 nucleotides are TGTGCCACCAGCAGAGATCCTGGAGGTCAGCCCCAGCATTTT.

This clonotype has a handful of counts. The chain recombines TRBV15 with TRBJ2-1; no clear D gene. Per the germline V gene, CDR1 is LNHNV and CDR2 is YYDKDF (reference sequence). The V gene lost 0 bases and the J gene lost 9 bases, with 9 bases spanning the gap. The CDR3 extends over 13 amino acids. CDR3 sequence: CATSRDHGTEQFF. The CDR3 DNA sequence: TGTGCCACCAGCAGAGACCACGGTACTGAGCAGTTCTTC.

The V gene is TRBV29-1, the J gene TRBJ2-3; TRBD2 agrees at 10 bases. The CDR3 runs 14 residues. V shed 6 bases, J shed 2 bases, and the junction held 5 bases outside the gene matches. From germline, CDR1 is SQVTM and CDR2 ANQGSEA. DNA of the CDR3: TGCAGCGTCTCGACTAGCGGGCTCACAGATACGCAGTATTTT. This sequence encodes CSVSTSGLTDTQYF.

This clonotype was seen only a few times. This chain links TRBV30 with TRBJ2-7, with D perhaps TRBD2 (6 bases). The CDR3 is made up of 13 amino acids. V gave up 6 bases and J gave up 4 bases, with 16 bases separating them. Germline V CDR1 and CDR2: GTSNPN, SVGIG (reference sequence). The CDR3 nucleotides read TGTGCCTGCGCGGCTAGCGAGTCGTACGAGCAGTACTTC. This encodes CACAASESYEQYF.

With regard to this clonotype: An end of the junction differs from the germline gene, which may be a read error. V is TRBV6-5 and J is TRBJ2-2, with D perhaps given as TRBD1 or TRBD2 (5 bases each). CDR1 and CDR2 (germline): MNHEY, SVGAGI. The CDR3 is 16 residues long. For the CDR3, the DNA is TGTGCCAGCAGTTACTTTGGGACGGCGAACACCGGGGAGCTGGTTTTT. Its protein product is CASSYFGTANTGELVF.

V usage is TRBV4-3 and J usage is TRBJ2-6, with a tentative D call TRBD1 (5 bases). CDR1 and CDR2 (germline): LGHNA, YSLEER. The CDR3 spans 17 residues. Trimming took off 1 base at V and 0 bases at J, with 10 bases between the two ends. CDR3 nucleotides: TGCGCCAGCAGCCAAGGGACAAGGAGCTCTGGGGCCAACGTCCTGACTTTC. This sequence encodes CASSQGTRSSGANVLTF.

The chain couples TRBV20-1 to TRBJ1-2; 8 bases are a match to TRBD1. The CDR3 runs to 14 residues. Germline CDR1 DFQATT, CDR2 SNEGSKA (reference sequence). With V trimmed by 3 bases and J by 8 bases, 11 bases remained unmatched. CDR3 residues: CSASWRQGAEGYTF. The CDR3 nucleotides read TGCAGTGCTAGCTGGCGTCAGGGGGCGGAGGGCTACACCTTC.

The chain couples TRBV29-1 to TRBJ1-3; maybe TRBD1 (6 bases). The CDR3 consists of 13 residues. Germline-derived CDR1 and CDR2 are SQVTM and ANQGSEA. V lost 8 bases, J lost 0 bases, and 11 bases lay in between. The CDR3 sequence is CSYEGDSGNTIYF. DNA of the CDR3: TGCAGCTATGAGGGGGACTCTGGAAACACCATATATTTT.

This clonotype occurred a few times. CDR3 residues: CASSIETGRYGYTF. The CDR3 nucleotides read TGTGCCAGTAGTATAGAGACAGGGAGGTATGGCTACACCTTC. The V gene is TRBV19, the J gene TRBJ1-2, with TRBD1 matching 7 bases. The V and J ends lost 0 bases and 5 bases, in that order; junction bases with no gene match: 3. The germline V gene has CDR1 LNHDA and CDR2 SQIVND (reference sequence). The CDR3 runs 14 residues.

This clonotype was picked up one time. V is TRBV3-1 and J is TRBJ2-1; D might be TRBD2 (6 bases). This CDR3 comprises 17 residues. Trimming left V 5 bases short and J 0 bases short, with 17 bases between. Germline V CDR1 and CDR2: LGHDT, YNNKEL (reference sequence). The CDR3 DNA sequence: TGTGCCAGCAGCTTGGGGCGGGGCAGGAGCTCCTACAATGAGCAGTTCTTC. Its translation: CASSLGRGRSSYNEQFF.

This clonotype was counted only a few times. This rearrangement joins TRBV7-2 to TRBJ2-1, with 7 nucleotides matching TRBD1. The length of the CDR3 is 16 residues. V gave up 5 bases and J gave up 5 bases; unmatched junction bases: 12. CDR1 is SGHTA and CDR2 is FQGNSA in the germline V gene. CDR3 amino acids: CASSLRVTGLDNEQFF. In DNA form, the CDR3 reads TGTGCCAGCAGCCTCAGGGTGACAGGGTTGGACAATGAGCAGTTCTTC.

This chain connects TRBV18 to TRBJ1-1; D possibly corresponds to TRBD1 (6 bases). Trimming removed 2 bases from V and 6 bases from J, with 13 bases in between. CDR3 length equals 14 residues. The V gene's germline CDR1 is KGHSH and CDR2 LQKENI. The chain's CDR3 is CASSPGKGGPEAFF. The CDR3 nucleotides read TGTGCCAGCTCACCAGGGAAGGGGGGACCTGAAGCTTTCTTT. Together with reference TRBV18 and TRBJ1-1, the CDR3 gives the full variable domain: NAGVMQNPRHLVRRRGQEARLRCSPMKGHSHVYWYRQLPEEGLKFMVYLQKENIIDESGMPKERFSAEFPKEGPSILRIQQVVRGDSAAYFCASSPGKGGPEAFFGQGTRLTVV.

This clonotype was observed a few times. The CDR3 spells CASSKAPVRAWVYGYTF. The CDR3 DNA reads as TGTGCCAGCAGCAAAGCCCCGGTAAGGGCTTGGGTCTATGGCTACACCTTC. V usage is TRBV21-1 and J usage is TRBJ1-2; the table's D call of TRBD1 was not tested on the DNA. TRBV21-1 is termed a pseudogene. The CDR3 has 17 residues.

V usage is TRBV5-1 and J usage is TRBJ1-1; D uncertain. The CDR3 covers 15 residues. Germline values: CDR1 SGHRS, CDR2 YFSETQ. The V end was cut by 1 base, the J end by 0 bases, with 10 bases between. CDR3 sequence: CASSLTRGVNTEAFF. Written as DNA, the CDR3 is TGCGCCAGCAGCTTGACCCGCGGGGTGAACACTGAAGCTTTCTTT.

This chain links TRBV4-3 with TRBJ1-1; D unclear. Germline loops: CDR1 LGHNA, CDR2 YSLEER. Between the trimmed V and J ends, which lost 2 bases and 1 base, there was a span of 8 bases. The CDR3 covers 14 residues. The CDR3 here is CASSQWPGNTEAFF. CDR3 sequence (DNA): TGCGCCAGCAGCCAATGGCCAGGGAACACTGAAGCTTTCTTT.

The V call is TRBV4-3, the J call TRBJ2-7; D might be TRBD1 (5 bases). The V gene's germline CDR1 is LGHNA and CDR2 YSLEER. CDR3 length equals 15 residues. The V end was cut by 2 bases, the J end by 3 bases, with 14 bases between. For the CDR3, the DNA is TGCGCCAGCAGCCAAATGCCGAAGACAGACTACGAGCAGTACTTC. This gives the protein CASSQMPKTDYEQYF.

In its sample, this clonotype was seen a few times. The rearrangement links TRBV24-1 to TRBJ2-7, with 8 bases aligning to TRBD1. The CDR3 length is 14 residues. V lost 4 bases to trimming and J lost 3 bases; unmatched junction nucleotides: 4. Germline V gene data show CDR1 as KGHDR and CDR2 as SFDVKD. CDR3 sequence reads: CATSDPDRGYEQYF. The CDR3 nucleotides are TGTGCCACCAGTGACCCAGACAGGGGCTACGAGCAGTACTTC.